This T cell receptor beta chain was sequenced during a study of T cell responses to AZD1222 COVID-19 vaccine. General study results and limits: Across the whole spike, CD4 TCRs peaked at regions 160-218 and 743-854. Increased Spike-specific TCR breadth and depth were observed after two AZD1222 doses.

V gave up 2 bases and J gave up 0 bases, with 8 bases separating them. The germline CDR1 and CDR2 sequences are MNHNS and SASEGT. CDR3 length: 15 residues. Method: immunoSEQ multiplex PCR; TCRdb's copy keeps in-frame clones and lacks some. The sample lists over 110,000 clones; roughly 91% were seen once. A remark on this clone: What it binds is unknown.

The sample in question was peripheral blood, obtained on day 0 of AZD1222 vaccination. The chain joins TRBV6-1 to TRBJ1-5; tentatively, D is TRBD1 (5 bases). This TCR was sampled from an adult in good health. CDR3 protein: CASSEYRGSNQPQHF. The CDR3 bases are TGTGCCAGCAGTGAATATAGGGGTAGCAATCAGCCCCAGCATTTT.